These 6 T cell receptor beta chains were all obtained from the same sample, sequenced in a study of blood T cell repertoires in COVID-19. Profiling relied on immunoSEQ multiplex PCR, and the TCRdb table lists in-frame clones only, not all of them. The table lists under 50,000 clones, roughly nine tenths of them singletons, with approximately 4.5% in the top ten. Material for sequencing was peripheral blood. These receptors originate from a man aged 60-69 years with COVID-19, enrolled during active disease.

The chain links TRBV12-5 to TRBJ1-5; the D is unclear. The CDR3 runs to 13 residues. Germline CDR1 is LGHNT and CDR2 is FRNRAP. V was trimmed by 3 bases and J by 4 bases, leaving 7 bases between them. The CDR3 nucleotides read TGTGCTAGTGGTTTAGACATAAATCAGCCCCAGCATTTT. It codes for CASGLDINQPQHF.

The chain employs TRBV27 and TRBJ2-7; TRBD2 aligns across 10 bases. This CDR3 region has 15 residues. Trimming cost V 6 bases and J 3 bases; bases outside gene matches: 8. Germline V gene sequence: CDR1 MNHEY, CDR2 SMNVEV (reference sequence). The CDR3 DNA reads as TGTGCCAGCAGGGAAGGGGCTAGCGGGAGCTACGAGCAGTACTTC. Its protein product is CASREGASGSYEQYF.

The chain joins TRBV2 to TRBJ2-5; TRBD1 matches 7 bases. V lost 7 bases, J lost 3 bases, and 5 bases stayed unmatched. Germline V gene lookup returns CDR1 SNHLY and CDR2 FYNNEI. This CDR3 is built from 13 residues. The CDR3 protein is CASKPGTEETQYF. In nucleotides, the CDR3 is TGTGCCAGCAAGCCCGGGACAGAAGAGACCCAGTACTTC.

V usage is TRBV2 and J usage is TRBJ2-2; TRBD2 matches at 10 bases. The CDR3 covers 16 residues. V was pared by 2 bases and J by 6 bases, with 6 bases of the junction left unmatched. The germline CDR1 and CDR2 sequences are SNHLY and FYNNEI. The CDR3, as DNA: TGTGCCAGCAGTGAAATAGCTAGCGGGAGTTCCGGGGAGCTGTTTTTT. Protein sequence: CASSEIASGSSGELFF.

The chain links TRBV9 to TRBJ2-1, with a possible D match to TRBD2 (6 bases). Germline loops: CDR1 SGDLS, CDR2 YYNGEE. V lost 3 bases, J lost 0 bases, and 13 bases lay in between. This CDR3 is 16 amino acids long. The CDR3 bases are TGTGCCAGCAGCGCTCCGGAGGGGAGCTCCTACAATGAGCAGTTCTTC. Encoded protein: CASSAPEGSSYNEQFF.

V usage is TRBV28 and J usage is TRBJ1-1; D gene uncertain. This CDR3 has 15 amino acids. Germline loops: CDR1 MDHEN, CDR2 SYDVKM. V gave up 5 bases and J gave up 0 bases, with 13 bases separating them. The CDR3 sequence: CASSQLVVMNTEAFF. CDR3 in DNA: TGTGCCAGCAGTCAACTTGTGGTCATGAACACTGAAGCTTTCTTT.